This TCR beta chain was profiled in a study of graft-versus-host responses after intestinal transplantation. This CDR3 contains 16 residues. V lost 1 base and J 1 base, leaving 13 bases between the germline ends. CDR1 and CDR2 (germline): SGHVS, FNYEAQ. Generated by immunoSEQ multiplex PCR, the TCRdb table keeps only in-frame clones and is missing some. Here the sample spans almost 20,000 clones, about 89% being singletons. This clone is a singleton in its sample. Specimen: PBMCs, collected 230 to 240 days after intestinal transplant. The V and J genes are TRBV7-6 and TRBJ2-5, with D perhaps matching TRBD1 (6 bases). The TCR originated in a human patient who received an intestinal transplant, so some T cells may come from the graft donor. The CDR3 coding sequence is TGTGCCAGCAGCTTAGGAGCTGGGGGCCTCCAAGAGACCCAGTACTTC. It codes for CASSLGAGGLQETQYF.